The 14 T cell receptor beta chains below were found in one sample sequenced in a study of cytomegalovirus exposure and HLA in healthy donors. The repertoire was sequenced with immunoSEQ multiplex PCR; TCRdb's copy has only in-frame clones and lacks some. The table lists approximately 150,000 clones, around 90% of them singletons. Sample: PBMCs. The receptor source for this set is a man between 18 and 35 years old in good health and CMV-seropositive.

The V gene is TRBV18, the J gene TRBJ1-2, with a tentative D call TRBD1 (6 bases). Trimming took off 4 bases at V and 5 bases at J, with 17 bases between the two ends. The germline gives CDR1 KGHSH, CDR2 LQKENI. This CDR3 has 15 residues. DNA for the CDR3: TGTGCCAGCTCACGCGAGCGGACAGTCCAGTATGGCTACACCTTC. It specifies CASSRERTVQYGYTF.

This clone came up once. The gene calls are TRBV21-1 and TRBJ1-4. TRBV21-1 is reported as a pseudogene. The CDR3 consists of 15 residues. CDR3: CASSKGEGRREKLFF. CDR3 DNA sequence: TGTGCCAGCAGCAAAGGGGAGGGGCGCCGGGAAAAACTGTTTTTT.

This clone was observed at least ten times. The chain recombines TRBV12-5 with TRBJ2-7; perhaps TRBD2 as D (6 bases). Germline-derived CDR1 and CDR2 are LGHNT and FRNRAP. Trimming took off 4 bases at V and 2 bases at J, with 12 bases between the two ends. The CDR3 has 14 residues. CDR3 in DNA: TGTGCTAGTGGTTGGGCGGGGCGGACCTACGAGCAGTACTTC. It encodes CASGWAGRTYEQYF.

This sequence joins TRBV23-1 and TRBJ2-7; perhaps TRBD2 as D (6 bases). TRBV23-1 is recorded as an ORF, its role being uncertain. The CDR3 totals 15 residues. With 3 bases removed from V and 7 bases from J, the gap between germline ends came to 19 bases. CDR3 nucleotide sequence: TGCGCCAGCAGTCACCCGGAAAAATCCCGGGGGGAGCAGTACTTC. Translating gives CASSHPEKSRGEQYF.

The chain joins TRBV18 to TRBJ1-5, with TRBD1 identical over 7 bases. The CDR3 has 19 amino acids. V dropped 1 base and J dropped 5; count of bases not matched to a gene: 17. Looked up from germline, CDR1 is KGHSH and CDR2 is LQKENI. CDR3 sequence: CASSPRQGIFGSQDQPQHF. For the CDR3, the DNA is TGTGCCAGCTCACCACGACAGGGAATTTTTGGGTCTCAGGATCAGCCCCAGCATTTT.

The chain recombines TRBV6-5 with TRBJ2-7; D is possibly TRBD1 (6 bases). There are 12 residues in the CDR3. Germline assignment: CDR1 MNHEY and CDR2 SVGAGI. V was shortened by 8 bases and J by 3 bases, with 11 bases between the two germline ends. For the CDR3, the DNA is TGTGCCAGCTCCGAACAGGGCTACGAGCAGTACTTC. Translation gives CASSEQGYEQYF.

This chain uses TRBV27 with TRBJ1-5; D remains ambiguous. Deletions cut 5 bases from V and 6 bases from J, with 17 bases between. Germline V gene data show CDR1 as MNHEY and CDR2 as SMNVEV (reference sequence). The CDR3 extends over 15 amino acids. The CDR3 here is CASSPNRYLSQPQHF. The CDR3 coding sequence is TGTGCCAGCAGTCCTAACCGGTACCTGAGTCAGCCCCAGCATTTT.

The chain is built from TRBV27 and TRBJ2-7; weak D call: TRBD2 (6 bases). This CDR3 has 16 residues. Germline V gene data show CDR1 as MNHEY and CDR2 as SMNVEV (reference sequence). V was trimmed by 3 bases and J by 0 bases, leaving 15 bases between them. The CDR3 reads CASSLLRYGSSYEQYF. The CDR3 bases are TGTGCCAGCAGTTTGTTAAGATACGGGAGCTCCTACGAGCAGTACTTC.

V gene TRBV7-9 combines with J gene TRBJ2-3; possible D gene TRBD2, 5 bases. Germline lookup yields CDR1 SEHNR and CDR2 FQNEAQ (reference sequence). This CDR3 is 17 amino acids long. With 1 base removed from V and 3 bases from J, the gap between germline ends came to 17 bases. The CDR3 sequence is CASSLVLGEGLTDTQYF. For the CDR3, the DNA is TGTGCCAGCAGCTTAGTGCTTGGAGAGGGTTTAACAGATACGCAGTATTTT.

The chain combines TRBV30 with TRBJ2-7, with 7 nucleotides matching TRBD2. The CDR3 is 13 amino acids. With V trimmed by 4 bases and J by 5 bases, 8 bases remained unmatched. Germline values: CDR1 GTSNPN, CDR2 SVGIG (reference sequence). CDR3 amino acids: CAWTAGEWDEQYF. The DNA for the CDR3 is TGTGCCTGGACGGCGGGGGAATGGGACGAGCAGTACTTC.

CDR3 loop: CASSLGENYGYTF. DNA of the CDR3: TGTGCCAGCAGCTTAGGGGAGAACTATGGCTACACCTTC. This sequence joins TRBV11-3 and TRBJ1-2; D is unresolved. Germline-derived CDR1 and CDR2 are SGHNT and YENEEA. Trimming took off 1 base at V and 2 bases at J, with 5 bases between the two ends. This CDR3 region has 13 residues.

This clone was found once. V gene TRBV30 combines with J gene TRBJ1-1; D gene uncertain. The ends were cut back, 5 bases at V and 0 bases at J, with 10 bases in the middle. This CDR3 has 13 amino acids. The germline CDR1 and CDR2 sequences are GTSNPN and SVGIG (reference sequence). CDR3 in DNA: TGTGCCTGGGGTCCCCAGGTGAACACTGAAGCTTTCTTT. Translation gives CAWGPQVNTEAFF.

The CDR3 sequence: CASSLDSYQPQHF. In nucleotides, the CDR3 is TGCGCCAGCAGCTTAGACAGCTATCAGCCCCAGCATTTT. The V gene is TRBV5-1, the J gene TRBJ1-5; maybe TRBD1 (5 bases). The CDR3 covers 13 residues. CDR1 is SGHRS, CDR2 YFSETQ, per germline. V shed 2 bases and J shed 5 bases, with 8 bases lying between them.

This rearrangement joins TRBV27 to TRBJ2-7, with 12 bases identical to TRBD2. Germline V CDR1 and CDR2: MNHEY, SMNVEV (reference sequence). V lost 2 bases, J lost 0 bases, and 2 bases stayed unmatched. This CDR3 has 16 amino acids. This CDR3 is CASSLEGLAGSYEQYF. The DNA for the CDR3 is TGTGCCAGCAGTTTAGAGGGACTAGCGGGCTCCTACGAGCAGTACTTC.